This T cell receptor (delta chain) was sequenced for a study of gamma-delta T cells after stem cell transplantation. CDR3 size: 22 residues. The germline V gene encodes CDR1 TSWWSYY and CDR2 QGS. TCRdb re-called the RT-PCR reads with CATT. Here the sample spans 1,500 or so delta-chain clones, more than 40% being singletons. This clone is classed as hyperexpanded. The junction departs from the called germline gene at one end, perhaps through a read error. Within the sample, other DNA sequences also encode this same CDR3. The chain links TRDV1 to TRDJ2, with a possible D match to TRDD2 (9 bases). The TCR was taken from a human donor. It is not recorded whose cells these are; they may come from a transplant donor. The sample was gamma-delta T cells. CDR3 sequence: CALGPGAPSYRGYISLTAQLFF. The DNA of the CDR3 is TGTGCTCTTGGGCCCGGGGCACCTTCCTACCGGGGATACATCTCTTTGACAGCACAACTATTCTTT.